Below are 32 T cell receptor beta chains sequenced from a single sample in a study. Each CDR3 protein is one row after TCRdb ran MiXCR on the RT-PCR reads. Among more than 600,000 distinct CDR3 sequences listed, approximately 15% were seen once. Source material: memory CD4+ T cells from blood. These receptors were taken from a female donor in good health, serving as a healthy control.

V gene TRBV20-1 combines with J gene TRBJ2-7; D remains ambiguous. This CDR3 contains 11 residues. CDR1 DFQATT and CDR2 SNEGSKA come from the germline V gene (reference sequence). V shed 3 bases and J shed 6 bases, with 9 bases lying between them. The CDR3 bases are TGCAGTGCTAGTTCCTCAAGCGAGCAGTACTTC. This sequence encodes CSASSSSEQYF.

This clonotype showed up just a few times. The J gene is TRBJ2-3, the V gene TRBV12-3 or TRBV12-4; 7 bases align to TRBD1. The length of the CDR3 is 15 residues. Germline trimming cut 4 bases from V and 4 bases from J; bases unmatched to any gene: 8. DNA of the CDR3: TGTGCCAGCAGTTCCTACGTAGACAGGGCAGATACGCAGTATTTT. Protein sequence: CASSSYVDRADTQYF.

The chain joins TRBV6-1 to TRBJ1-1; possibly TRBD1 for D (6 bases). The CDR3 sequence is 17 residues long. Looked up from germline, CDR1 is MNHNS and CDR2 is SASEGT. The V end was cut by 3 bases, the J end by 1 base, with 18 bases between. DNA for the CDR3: TGTGCCAGCAGTGAGGGTCAGTGGAGGGGGTGGAACACTGAAGCTTTCTTT. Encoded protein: CASSEGQWRGWNTEAFF.

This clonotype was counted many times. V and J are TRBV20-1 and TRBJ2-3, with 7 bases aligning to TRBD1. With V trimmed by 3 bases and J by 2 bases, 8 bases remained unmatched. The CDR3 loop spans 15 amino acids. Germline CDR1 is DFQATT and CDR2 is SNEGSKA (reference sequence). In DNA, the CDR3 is TGCAGTGCTAGCCTTAGGGACAGTTCCACAGATACGCAGTATTTT. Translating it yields CSASLRDSSTDTQYF.

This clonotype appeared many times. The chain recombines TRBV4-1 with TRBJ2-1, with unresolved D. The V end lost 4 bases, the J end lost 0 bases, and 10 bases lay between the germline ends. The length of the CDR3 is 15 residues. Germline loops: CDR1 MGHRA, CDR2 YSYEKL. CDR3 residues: CASSPGPSSYNEQFF. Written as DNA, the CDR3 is TGCGCCAGCAGCCCCGGGCCCAGCTCCTACAATGAGCAGTTCTTC.

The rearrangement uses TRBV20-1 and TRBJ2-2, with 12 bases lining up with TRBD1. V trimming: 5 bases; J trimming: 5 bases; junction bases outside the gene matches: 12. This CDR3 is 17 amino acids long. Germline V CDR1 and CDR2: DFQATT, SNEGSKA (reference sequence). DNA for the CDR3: TGCAGTGCTCGAGGTCCGGGACAGGGGGCTAGTACCGGGGAGCTGTTTTTT. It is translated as CSARGPGQGASTGELFF.

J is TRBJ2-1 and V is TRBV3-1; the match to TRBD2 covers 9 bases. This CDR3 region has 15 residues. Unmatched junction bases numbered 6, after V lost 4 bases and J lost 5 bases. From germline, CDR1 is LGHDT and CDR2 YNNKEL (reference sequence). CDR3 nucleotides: TGTGCCAGCAGCCCCAGCGGGGGGCTTAACAATGAGCAGTTCTTC. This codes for CASSPSGGLNNEQFF.

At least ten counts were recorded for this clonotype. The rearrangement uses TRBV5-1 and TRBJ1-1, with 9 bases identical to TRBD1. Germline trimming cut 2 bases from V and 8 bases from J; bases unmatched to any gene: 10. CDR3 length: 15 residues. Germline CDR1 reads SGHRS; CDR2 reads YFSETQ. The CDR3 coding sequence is TGCGCCAGCAGCTTTCACCATGGACAGGGGTTCGAAGCTTTCTTT. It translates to CASSFHHGQGFEAFF.

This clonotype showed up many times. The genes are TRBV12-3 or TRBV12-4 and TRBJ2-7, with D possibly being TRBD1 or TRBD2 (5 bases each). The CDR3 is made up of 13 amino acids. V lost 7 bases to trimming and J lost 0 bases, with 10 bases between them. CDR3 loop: CASTGTVSYEQYF. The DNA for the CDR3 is TGTGCCAGCACCGGGACCGTCTCCTACGAGCAGTACTTC.

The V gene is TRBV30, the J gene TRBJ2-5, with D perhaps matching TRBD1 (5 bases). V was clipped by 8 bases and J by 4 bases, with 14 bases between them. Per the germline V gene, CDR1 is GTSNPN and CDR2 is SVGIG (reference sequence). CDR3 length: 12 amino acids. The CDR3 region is CAGRQSSETQYF. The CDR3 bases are TGTGCCGGACGACAGAGCTCAGAGACCCAGTACTTC.

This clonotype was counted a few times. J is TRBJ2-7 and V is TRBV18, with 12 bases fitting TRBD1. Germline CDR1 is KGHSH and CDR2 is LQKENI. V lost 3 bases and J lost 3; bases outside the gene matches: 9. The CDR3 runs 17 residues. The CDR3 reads CASSPTTGTGGLYEQYF. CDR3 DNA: TGTGCCAGCTCACCGACCACCGGGACAGGGGGCCTCTACGAGCAGTACTTC. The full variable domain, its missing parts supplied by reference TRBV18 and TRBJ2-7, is NAGVMQNPRHLVRRRGQEARLRCSPMKGHSHVYWYRQLPEEGLKFMVYLQKENIIDESGMPKERFSAEFPKEGPSILRIQQVVRGDSAAYFCASSPTTGTGGLYEQYFGPGTRLTVT.

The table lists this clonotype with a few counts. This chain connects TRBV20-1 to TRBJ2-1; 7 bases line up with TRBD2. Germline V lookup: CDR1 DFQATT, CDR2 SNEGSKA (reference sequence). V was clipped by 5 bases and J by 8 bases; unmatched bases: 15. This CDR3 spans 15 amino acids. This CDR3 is CSAGWEGQGVYEQFF. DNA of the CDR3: TGCAGTGCTGGTTGGGAGGGCCAGGGAGTCTATGAGCAGTTCTTC.

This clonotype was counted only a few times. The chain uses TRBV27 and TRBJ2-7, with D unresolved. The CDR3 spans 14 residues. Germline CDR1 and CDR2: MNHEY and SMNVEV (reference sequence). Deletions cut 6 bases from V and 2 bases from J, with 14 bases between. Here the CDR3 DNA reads TGTGCCAGCAGCCTTTCGACCAGGACCTACGAGCAGTACTTC. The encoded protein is CASSLSTRTYEQYF.

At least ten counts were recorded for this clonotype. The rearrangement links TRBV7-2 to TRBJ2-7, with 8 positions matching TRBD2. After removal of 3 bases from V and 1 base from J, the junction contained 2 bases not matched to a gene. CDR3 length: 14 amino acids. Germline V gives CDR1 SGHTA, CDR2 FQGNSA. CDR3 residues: CASSFTGGSYEQYF. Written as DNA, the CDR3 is TGTGCCAGCAGCTTTACGGGGGGGTCCTACGAGCAGTACTTC.

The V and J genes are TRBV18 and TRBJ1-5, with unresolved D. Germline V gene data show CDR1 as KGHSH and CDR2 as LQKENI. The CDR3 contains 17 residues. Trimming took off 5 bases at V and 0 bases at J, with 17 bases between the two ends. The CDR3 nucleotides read TGTGCCAGCTCATCTTCTACAGTGGAATATAGCAATCAGCCCCAGCATTTT. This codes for CASSSSTVEYSNQPQHF.

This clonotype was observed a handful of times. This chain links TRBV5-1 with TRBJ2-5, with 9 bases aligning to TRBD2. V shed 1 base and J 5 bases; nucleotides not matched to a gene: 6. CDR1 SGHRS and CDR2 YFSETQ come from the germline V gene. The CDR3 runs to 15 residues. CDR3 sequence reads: CASSLLPRGGETQYF. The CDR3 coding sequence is TGCGCCAGCAGCTTGCTCCCGCGGGGGGGGGAGACCCAGTACTTC. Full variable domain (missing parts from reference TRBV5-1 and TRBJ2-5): KAGVTQTPRYLIKTRGQQVTLSCSPISGHRSVSWYQQTPGQGLQFLFEYFSETQRNKGNFPGRFSGRQFSNSRSEMNVSTLELGDSALYLCASSLLPRGGETQYFGPGTRLLVL.

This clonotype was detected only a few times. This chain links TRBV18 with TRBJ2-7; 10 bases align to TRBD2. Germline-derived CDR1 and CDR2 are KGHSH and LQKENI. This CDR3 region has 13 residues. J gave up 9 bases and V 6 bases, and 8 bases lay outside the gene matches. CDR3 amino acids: CASSPGTSALQYF. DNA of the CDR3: TGTGCCAGCTCCCCCGGGACTAGCGCACTGCAGTACTTC.

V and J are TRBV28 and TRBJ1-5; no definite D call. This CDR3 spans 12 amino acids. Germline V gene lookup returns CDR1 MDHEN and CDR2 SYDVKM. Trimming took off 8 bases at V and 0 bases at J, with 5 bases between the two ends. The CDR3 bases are TGTGCCAGCCTCGATAGCAATCAGCCCCAGCATTTT. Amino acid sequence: CASLDSNQPQHF. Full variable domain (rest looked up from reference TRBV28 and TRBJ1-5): DVKVTQSSRYLVKRTGEKVFLECVQDMDHENMFWYRQDPGLGLRLIYFSYDVKMKEKGDIPEGYSVSREKKERFSLILESASTNQTSMYLCASLDSNQPQHFGDGTRLSIL.

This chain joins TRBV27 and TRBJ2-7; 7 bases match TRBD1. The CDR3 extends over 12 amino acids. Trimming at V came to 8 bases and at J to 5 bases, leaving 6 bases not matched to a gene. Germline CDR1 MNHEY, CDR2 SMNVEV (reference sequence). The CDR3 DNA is TGTGCCAGCCGGACAGGTGGGGACGAGCAGTACTTC. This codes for CASRTGGDEQYF.

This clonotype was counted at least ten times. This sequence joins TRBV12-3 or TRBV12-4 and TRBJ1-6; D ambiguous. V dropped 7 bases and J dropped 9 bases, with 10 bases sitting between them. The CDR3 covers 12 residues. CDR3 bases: TGTGCCAGCACCTCTCGGCCTTCACCCCTCCACTTT. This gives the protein CASTSRPSPLHF.

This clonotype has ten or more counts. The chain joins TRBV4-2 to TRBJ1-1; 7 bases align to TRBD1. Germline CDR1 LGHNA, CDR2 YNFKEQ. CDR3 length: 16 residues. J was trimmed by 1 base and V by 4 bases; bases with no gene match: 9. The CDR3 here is CASSPRPRQGNTEAFF. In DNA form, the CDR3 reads TGTGCCAGCAGCCCCAGGCCCAGACAGGGGAACACTGAAGCTTTCTTT.

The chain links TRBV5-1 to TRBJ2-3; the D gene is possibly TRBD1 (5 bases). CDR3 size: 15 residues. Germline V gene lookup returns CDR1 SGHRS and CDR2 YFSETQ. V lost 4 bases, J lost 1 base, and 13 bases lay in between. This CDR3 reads CASSQDTPGTDTQYF. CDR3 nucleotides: TGCGCCAGCAGCCAGGACACCCCAGGCACAGATACGCAGTATTTT. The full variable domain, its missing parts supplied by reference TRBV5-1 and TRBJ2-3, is KAGVTQTPRYLIKTRGQQVTLSCSPISGHRSVSWYQQTPGQGLQFLFEYFSETQRNKGNFPGRFSGRQFSNSRSEMNVSTLELGDSALYLCASSQDTPGTDTQYFGPGTRLTVL.

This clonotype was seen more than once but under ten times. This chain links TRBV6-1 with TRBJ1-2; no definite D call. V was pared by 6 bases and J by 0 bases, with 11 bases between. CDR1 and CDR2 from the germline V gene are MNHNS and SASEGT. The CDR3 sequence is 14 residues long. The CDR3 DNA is TGTGCCAGCAGAGTCGACGGGTCTAACTATGGCTACACCTTC. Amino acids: CASRVDGSNYGYTF.

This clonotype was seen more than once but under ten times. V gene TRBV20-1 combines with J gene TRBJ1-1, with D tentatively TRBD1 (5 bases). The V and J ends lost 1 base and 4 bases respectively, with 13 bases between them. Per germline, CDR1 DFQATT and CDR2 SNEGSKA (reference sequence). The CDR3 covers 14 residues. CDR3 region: CSARGTWGSTEAFF. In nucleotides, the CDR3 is TGCAGTGCTAGAGGTACGTGGGGGAGCACTGAAGCTTTCTTT.

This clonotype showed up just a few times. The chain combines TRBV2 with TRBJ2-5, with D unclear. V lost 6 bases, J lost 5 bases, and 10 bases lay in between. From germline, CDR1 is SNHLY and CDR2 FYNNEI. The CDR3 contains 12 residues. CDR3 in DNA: TGTGCCAGCAGAACAGCATCCGAGACCCAGTACTTC. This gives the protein CASRTASETQYF.

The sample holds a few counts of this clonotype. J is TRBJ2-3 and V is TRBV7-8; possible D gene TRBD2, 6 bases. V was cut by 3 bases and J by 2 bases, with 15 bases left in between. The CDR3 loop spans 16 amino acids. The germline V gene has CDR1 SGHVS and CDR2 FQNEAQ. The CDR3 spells CASSFPIAVTTDTQYF. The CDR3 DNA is TGTGCCAGCAGCTTTCCAATAGCGGTTACCACAGATACGCAGTATTTT.

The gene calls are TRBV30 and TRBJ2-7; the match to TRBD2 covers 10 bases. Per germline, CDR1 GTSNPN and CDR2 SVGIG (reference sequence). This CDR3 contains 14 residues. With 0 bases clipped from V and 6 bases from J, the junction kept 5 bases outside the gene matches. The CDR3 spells CAWSVQAGGVEQYF. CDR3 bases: TGTGCCTGGAGTGTACAAGCGGGAGGGGTCGAGCAGTACTTC.

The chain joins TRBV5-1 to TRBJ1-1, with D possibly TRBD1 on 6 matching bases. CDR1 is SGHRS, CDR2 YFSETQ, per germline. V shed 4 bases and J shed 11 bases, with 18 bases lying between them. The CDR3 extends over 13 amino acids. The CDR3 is CASSPPGQLVAFF. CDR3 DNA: TGCGCCAGCAGCCCACCCGGACAGTTGGTGGCTTTCTTT.

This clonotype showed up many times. CDR3 nucleotides: TGTGCCAGCACGGCAGTACATAGCACAGATACGCAGTATTTT. It translates to CASTAVHSTDTQYF. The chain couples TRBV2 to TRBJ2-3; D unclear. V shed 7 bases and J shed 0 bases, with 11 bases lying between them. The CDR3 runs to 14 residues. CDR1 SNHLY and CDR2 FYNNEI come from the germline V gene. Full variable domain (outside the CDR3, taken from reference TRBV2 and TRBJ2-3): EPEVTQTPSHQVTQMGQEVILRCVPISNHLYFYWYRQILGQKVEFLVSFYNNEISEKSEIFDDQFSVERPDGSNFTLKIRSTKLEDSAMYFCASTAVHSTDTQYFGPGTRLTVL.

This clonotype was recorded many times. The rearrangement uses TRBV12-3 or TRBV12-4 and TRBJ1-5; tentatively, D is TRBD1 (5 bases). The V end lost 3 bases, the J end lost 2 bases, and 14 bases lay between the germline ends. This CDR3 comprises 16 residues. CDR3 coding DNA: TGTGCCAGCAGTTTGCGGGGGGGTCGTGGCAATCAGCCCCAGCATTTT. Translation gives CASSLRGGRGNQPQHF.

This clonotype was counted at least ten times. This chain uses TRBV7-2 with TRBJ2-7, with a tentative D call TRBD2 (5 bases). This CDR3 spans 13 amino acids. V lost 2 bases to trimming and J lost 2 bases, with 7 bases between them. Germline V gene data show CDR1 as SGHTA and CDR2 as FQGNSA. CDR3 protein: CASSLSSPYEQYF. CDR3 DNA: TGTGCCAGCAGCTTATCTAGCCCCTACGAGCAGTACTTC.

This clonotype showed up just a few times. Written as DNA, the CDR3 is TGTGCCAGCAGCCTCCGGGACAGGGAGGCTGGCTACACCTTC. Translated: CASSLRDREAGYTF. This chain joins TRBV7-2 and TRBJ1-2, with 9 nucleotides matching TRBD1. Germline V lookup: CDR1 SGHTA, CDR2 FQGNSA. The length of the CDR3 is 14 residues. Trimming took 5 bases from V and 7 from J; bases not matched to a gene: 8.